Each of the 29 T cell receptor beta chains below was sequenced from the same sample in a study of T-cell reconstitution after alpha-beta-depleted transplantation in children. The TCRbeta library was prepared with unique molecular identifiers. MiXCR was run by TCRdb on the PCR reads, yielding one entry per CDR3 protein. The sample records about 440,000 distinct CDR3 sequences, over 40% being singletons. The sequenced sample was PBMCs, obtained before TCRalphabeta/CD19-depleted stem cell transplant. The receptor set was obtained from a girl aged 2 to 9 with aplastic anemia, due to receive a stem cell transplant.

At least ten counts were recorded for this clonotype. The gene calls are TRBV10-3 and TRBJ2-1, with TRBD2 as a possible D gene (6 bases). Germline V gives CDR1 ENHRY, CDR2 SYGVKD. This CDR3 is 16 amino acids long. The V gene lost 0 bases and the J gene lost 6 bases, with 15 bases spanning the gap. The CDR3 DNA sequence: TGTGCCATCAGTGAGTCGGTAGGAGGGACCGGCAATGAGCAGTTCTTC. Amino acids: CAISESVGGTGNEQFF.

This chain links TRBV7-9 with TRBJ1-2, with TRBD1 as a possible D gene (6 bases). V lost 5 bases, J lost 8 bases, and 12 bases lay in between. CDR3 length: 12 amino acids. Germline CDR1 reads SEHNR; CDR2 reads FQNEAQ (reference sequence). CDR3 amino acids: CASSPQGQGYTF. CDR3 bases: TGTGCCAGCAGCCCGCAGGGGCAGGGCTACACCTTC.

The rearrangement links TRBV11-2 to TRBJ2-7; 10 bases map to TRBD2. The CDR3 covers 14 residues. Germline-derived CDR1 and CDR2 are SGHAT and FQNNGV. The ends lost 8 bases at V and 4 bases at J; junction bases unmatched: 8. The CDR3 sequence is CASGRTSGGYEQYF. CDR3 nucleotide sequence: TGTGCCAGCGGCCGGACTAGCGGTGGGTACGAGCAGTACTTC.

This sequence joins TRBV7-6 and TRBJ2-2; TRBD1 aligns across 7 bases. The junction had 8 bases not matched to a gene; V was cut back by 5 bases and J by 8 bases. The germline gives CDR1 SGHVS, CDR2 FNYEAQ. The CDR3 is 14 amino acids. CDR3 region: CASSPFDRAGELFF. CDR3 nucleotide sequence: TGTGCCAGCAGCCCCTTCGACAGGGCAGGGGAGCTGTTTTTT.

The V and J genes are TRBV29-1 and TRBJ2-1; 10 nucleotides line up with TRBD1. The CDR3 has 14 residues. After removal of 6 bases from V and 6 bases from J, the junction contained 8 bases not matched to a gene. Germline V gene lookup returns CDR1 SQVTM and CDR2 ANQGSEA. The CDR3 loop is CSVVTGGAFNEQFF. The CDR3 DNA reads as TGCAGCGTCGTGACAGGGGGCGCGTTCAATGAGCAGTTCTTC.

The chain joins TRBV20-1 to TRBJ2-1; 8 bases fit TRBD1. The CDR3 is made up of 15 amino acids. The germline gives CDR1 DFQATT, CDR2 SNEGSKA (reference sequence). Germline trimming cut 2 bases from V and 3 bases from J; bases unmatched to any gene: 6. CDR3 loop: CSARRTGGLYNEQFF. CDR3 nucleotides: TGCAGTGCTAGAAGAACAGGGGGGCTCTACAATGAGCAGTTCTTC.

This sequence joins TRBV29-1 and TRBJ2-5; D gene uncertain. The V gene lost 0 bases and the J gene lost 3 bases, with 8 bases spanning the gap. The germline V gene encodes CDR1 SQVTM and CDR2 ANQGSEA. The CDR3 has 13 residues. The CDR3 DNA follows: TGCAGCGTTGAAGACAGCGTGAAAGAGACCCAGTACTTC. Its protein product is CSVEDSVKETQYF.

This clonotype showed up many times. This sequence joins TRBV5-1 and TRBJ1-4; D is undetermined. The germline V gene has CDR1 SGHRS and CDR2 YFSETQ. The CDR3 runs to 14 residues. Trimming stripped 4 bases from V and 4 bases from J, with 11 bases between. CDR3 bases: TGCGCCAGCAGCCCGGACGGCGTTAATGAAAAACTGTTTTTT. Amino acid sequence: CASSPDGVNEKLFF. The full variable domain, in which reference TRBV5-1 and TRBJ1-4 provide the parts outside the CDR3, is KAGVTQTPRYLIKTRGQQVTLSCSPISGHRSVSWYQQTPGQGLQFLFEYFSETQRNKGNFPGRFSGRQFSNSRSEMNVSTLELGDSALYLCASSPDGVNEKLFFGSGTQLSVL.

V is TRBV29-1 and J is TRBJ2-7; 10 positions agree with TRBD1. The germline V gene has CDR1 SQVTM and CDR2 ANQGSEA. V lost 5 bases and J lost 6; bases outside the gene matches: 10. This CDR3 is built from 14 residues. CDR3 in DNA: TGCAGCGTTCCCCGAGGGGACAGGGGAAGCGAGCAGTACTTC. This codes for CSVPRGDRGSEQYF.

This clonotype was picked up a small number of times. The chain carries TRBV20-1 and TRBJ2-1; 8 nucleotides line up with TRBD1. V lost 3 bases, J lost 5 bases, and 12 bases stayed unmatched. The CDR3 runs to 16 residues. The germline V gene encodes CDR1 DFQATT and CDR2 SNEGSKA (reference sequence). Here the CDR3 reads CSASEVGRGRDNEQFF. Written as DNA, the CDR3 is TGCAGTGCTAGTGAGGTGGGCAGGGGGCGAGACAATGAGCAGTTCTTC.

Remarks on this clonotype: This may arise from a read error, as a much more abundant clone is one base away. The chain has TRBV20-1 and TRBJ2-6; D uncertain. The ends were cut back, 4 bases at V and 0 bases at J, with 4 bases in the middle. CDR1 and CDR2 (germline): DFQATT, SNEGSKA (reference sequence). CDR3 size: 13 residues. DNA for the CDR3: TGCAGTGCTACAAACTCTGGGGCCAACGTCCTGACTTTC. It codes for CSATNSGANVLTF.

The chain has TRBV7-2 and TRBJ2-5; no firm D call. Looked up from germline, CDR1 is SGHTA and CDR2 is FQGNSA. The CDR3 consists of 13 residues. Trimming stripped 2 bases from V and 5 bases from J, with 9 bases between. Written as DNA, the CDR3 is TGTGCCAGCAGCTTACCGACTGGGGAGACCCAGTACTTC. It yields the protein CASSLPTGETQYF. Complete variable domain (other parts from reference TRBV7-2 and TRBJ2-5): GAGVSQSPSNKVTEKGKDVELRCDPISGHTALYWYRQSLGQGLEFLIYFQGNSAPDKSGLPSDRFSAERTGGSVSTLTIQRTQQEDSAVYLCASSLPTGETQYFGPGTRLLVL.

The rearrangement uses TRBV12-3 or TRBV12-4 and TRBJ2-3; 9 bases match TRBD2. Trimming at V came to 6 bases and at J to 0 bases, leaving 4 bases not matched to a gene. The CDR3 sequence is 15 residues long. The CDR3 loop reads CASRPSGASTDTQYF. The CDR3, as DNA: TGTGCCAGCAGACCTAGCGGGGCTAGCACAGATACGCAGTATTTT.

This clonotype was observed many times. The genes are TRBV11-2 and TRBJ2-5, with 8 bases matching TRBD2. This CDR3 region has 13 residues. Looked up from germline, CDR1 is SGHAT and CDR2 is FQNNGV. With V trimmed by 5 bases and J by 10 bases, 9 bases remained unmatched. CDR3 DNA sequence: TGTGCCAGCAGCCCCAACTTCGGGGGGGGCCAGTACTTC. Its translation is CASSPNFGGGQYF.

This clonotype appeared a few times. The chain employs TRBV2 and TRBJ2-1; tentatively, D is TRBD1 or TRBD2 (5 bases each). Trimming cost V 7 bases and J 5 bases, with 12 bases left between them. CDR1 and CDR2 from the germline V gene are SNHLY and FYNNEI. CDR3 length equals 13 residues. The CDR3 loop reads CASTGAIHNEQFF. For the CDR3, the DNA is TGTGCCAGCACCGGGGCGATCCACAATGAGCAGTTCTTC.

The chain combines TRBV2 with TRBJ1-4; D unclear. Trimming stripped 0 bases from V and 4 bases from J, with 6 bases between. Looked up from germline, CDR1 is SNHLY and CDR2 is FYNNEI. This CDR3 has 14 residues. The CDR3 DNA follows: TGTGCCAGCAGTGAAGCGATCGGTAATGAAAAACTGTTTTTT. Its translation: CASSEAIGNEKLFF.

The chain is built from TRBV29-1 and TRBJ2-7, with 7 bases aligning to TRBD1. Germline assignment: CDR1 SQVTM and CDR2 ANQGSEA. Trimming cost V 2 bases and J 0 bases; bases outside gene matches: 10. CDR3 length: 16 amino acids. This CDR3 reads CSVELSPGQSSYEQYF. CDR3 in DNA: TGCAGCGTTGAATTGTCCCCGGGACAGAGCTCCTACGAGCAGTACTTC.

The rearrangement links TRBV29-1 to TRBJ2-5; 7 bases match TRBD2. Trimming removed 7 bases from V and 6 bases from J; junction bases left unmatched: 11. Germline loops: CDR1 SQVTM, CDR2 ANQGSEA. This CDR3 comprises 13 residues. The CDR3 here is CSAAKRGEKTQYF. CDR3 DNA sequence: TGCAGCGCCGCTAAACGGGGGGAGAAGACCCAGTACTTC.

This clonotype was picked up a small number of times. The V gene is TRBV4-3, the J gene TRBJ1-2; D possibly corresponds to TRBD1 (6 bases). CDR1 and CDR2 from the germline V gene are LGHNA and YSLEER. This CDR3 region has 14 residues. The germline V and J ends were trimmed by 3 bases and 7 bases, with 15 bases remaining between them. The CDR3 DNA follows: TGCGCCAGCAGCCATACGCAGGGGTCCCCTGGCTACACCTTC. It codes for CASSHTQGSPGYTF.

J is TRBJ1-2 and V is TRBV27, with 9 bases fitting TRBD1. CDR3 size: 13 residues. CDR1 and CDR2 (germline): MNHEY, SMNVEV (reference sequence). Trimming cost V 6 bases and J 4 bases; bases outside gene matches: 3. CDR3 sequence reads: CASRTGQGYGYTF. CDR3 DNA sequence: TGTGCCAGCAGGACGGGACAGGGCTATGGCTACACCTTC.

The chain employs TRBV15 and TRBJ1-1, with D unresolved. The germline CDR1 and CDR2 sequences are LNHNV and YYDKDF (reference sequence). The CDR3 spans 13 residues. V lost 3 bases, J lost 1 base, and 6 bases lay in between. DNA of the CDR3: TGTGCCACCAGCAGGGGAGCGAACACTGAAGCTTTCTTT. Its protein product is CATSRGANTEAFF.

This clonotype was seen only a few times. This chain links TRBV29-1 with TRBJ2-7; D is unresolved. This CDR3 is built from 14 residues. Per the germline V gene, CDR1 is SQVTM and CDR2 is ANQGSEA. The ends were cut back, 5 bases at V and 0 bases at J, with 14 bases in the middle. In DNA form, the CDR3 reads TGCAGCGTTCACGCAGCCGCGAGCTCCTACGAGCAGTACTTC. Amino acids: CSVHAAASSYEQYF.

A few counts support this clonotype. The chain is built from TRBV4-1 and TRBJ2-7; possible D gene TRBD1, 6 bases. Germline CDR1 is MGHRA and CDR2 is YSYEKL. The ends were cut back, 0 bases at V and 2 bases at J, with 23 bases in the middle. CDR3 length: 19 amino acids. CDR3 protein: CASSQDRGKQGPSPYEQYF. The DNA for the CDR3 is TGCGCCAGCAGCCAAGATCGGGGTAAACAGGGACCTTCCCCCTACGAGCAGTACTTC.

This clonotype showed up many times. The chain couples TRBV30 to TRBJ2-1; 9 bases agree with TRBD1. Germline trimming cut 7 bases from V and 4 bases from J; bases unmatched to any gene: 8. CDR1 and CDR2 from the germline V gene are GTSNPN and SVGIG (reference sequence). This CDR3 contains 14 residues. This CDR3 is CAFITGTGYNEQFF. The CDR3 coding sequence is TGTGCCTTTATTACCGGGACAGGGTACAATGAGCAGTTCTTC. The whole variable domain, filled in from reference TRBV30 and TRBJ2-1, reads SQTIHQWPATLVQPVGSPLSLECTVEGTSNPNLYWYRQAAGRGLQLLFYSVGIGQISSEVPQNLSASRPQDRQFILSSKKLLLSDSGFYLCAFITGTGYNEQFFGPGTRLTVL.

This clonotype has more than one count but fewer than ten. CDR3 in amino acids: CASSRTTNEQFF. CDR3 nucleotide sequence: TGTGCCAGCAGCCGTACGACGAATGAGCAGTTCTTC. The V and J genes are TRBV3-1 and TRBJ2-1; no clear D gene. Germline CDR1 and CDR2: LGHDT and YNNKEL (reference sequence). This CDR3 contains 12 residues. V was clipped by 4 bases and J by 7 bases, with 8 bases between them.

CDR3 DNA sequence: TGTGCCAGCAGTGAAGACCCAGGGGGCAGTGAGCAGTTCTTC. It codes for CASSEDPGGSEQFF. This chain uses TRBV6-1 with TRBJ2-1, with 8 bases that match TRBD1. The CDR3 contains 14 residues. Germline loops: CDR1 MNHNS, CDR2 SASEGT. Unmatched junction bases numbered 5, after V lost 1 base and J lost 9 bases.

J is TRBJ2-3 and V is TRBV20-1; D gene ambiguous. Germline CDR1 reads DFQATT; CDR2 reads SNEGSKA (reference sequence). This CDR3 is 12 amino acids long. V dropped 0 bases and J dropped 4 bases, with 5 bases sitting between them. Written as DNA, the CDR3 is TGCAGTGCTAGAGATAGGCCAGATACGCAGTATTTT. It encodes CSARDRPDTQYF.

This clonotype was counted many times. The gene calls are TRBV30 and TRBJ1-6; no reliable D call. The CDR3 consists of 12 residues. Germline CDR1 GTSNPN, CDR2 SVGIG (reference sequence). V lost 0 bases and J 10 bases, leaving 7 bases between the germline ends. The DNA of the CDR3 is TGTGCCTGGAGTGTTGGGGAATCACCCCTCCACTTT. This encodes CAWSVGESPLHF.

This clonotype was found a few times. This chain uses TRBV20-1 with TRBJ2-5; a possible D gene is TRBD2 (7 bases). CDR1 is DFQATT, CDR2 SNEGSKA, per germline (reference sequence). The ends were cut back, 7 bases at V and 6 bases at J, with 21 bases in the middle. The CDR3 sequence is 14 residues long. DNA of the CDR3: TGCAGTGTTCGCGGGGGCCCCCAGGGGCAGACCCAGTACTTC. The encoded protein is CSVRGGPQGQTQYF.